The clone carrying this T cell receptor (beta chain) was detected only a few times. Everyone who donated was a healthy bone marrow donor. This specimen comes from a study of cytomegalovirus exposure and HLA in healthy donors. This PCR relied on a set of 60 Vbeta primers and 13 Jbeta primers. Data came from immunoSEQ multiplex PCR; TCRdb stores just in-frame clones and leaves some out. Here the sample spans under 200,000 clones, about four fifths being singletons. The germline V and J ends were trimmed by 1 base and 0 bases, with 16 bases remaining between them. Germline loops: CDR1 LGHNA, CDR2 YNFKEQ. The CDR3 extends over 18 amino acids.

The source material was PBMCs. This TCR came from a woman in her 30s in good health and CMV-seropositive. The chain joins TRBV4-2 to TRBJ2-1; a possible D gene is TRBD1 (6 bases). CDR3 sequence: CASSQAPAGVGSYNEQFF. DNA of the CDR3: TGTGCCAGCAGCCAAGCCCCCGCAGGGGTAGGCTCCTACAATGAGCAGTTCTTC.